This T cell receptor (beta chain) was recorded in a study of blood T cells in healthy people across ages. Germline V gene lookup returns CDR1 MGHRA and CDR2 YSYEKL. CDR3 length: 18 residues. V dropped 0 bases and J dropped 0 bases, with 14 bases sitting between them. Alongside a J-beta primer mix, a sample-barcoded 5' primer served in a second PCR lasting 7 to 11 cycles. A template-switch adaptor containing 12 random nucleotides labeled each cDNA molecule. Each sample provided no less than 2.5 million CDR3-containing paired-end reads. TCRdb passed the 5' RACE reads through MiXCR, listing each CDR3 protein once. The sample yields roughly 700,000 distinct CDR3 sequences, 25% seen once. Study-level results: Long-lived donors had more naive CD4+ cells and higher diversity than aged donors.

This clonotype appeared a few times. Antigen specificity is unknown. The same data also went into a second study, on T cells of mothers and their children.

Input material: blood. The TCR originated in a boy aged 5-17 years in good health. This sequence joins TRBV4-1 and TRBJ2-2, with no clear D. Written as DNA, the CDR3 is TGCGCCAGCAGCCAAGATCGAAGGGAACCATCGAACACCGGGGAGCTGTTTTTT. Translating it yields CASSQDRREPSNTGELFF.